This TCR beta chain emerged from a study of T-cell reconstitution after alpha-beta-depleted transplantation in children. The TCRbeta library incorporated unique molecular identifiers. TCRdb ran MiXCR on the PCR reads and lists one entry per CDR3 protein. The table includes 300,000 or so distinct CDR3 sequences, approximately 9.8% detected once. In the case of this clonotype: Relative to the germline gene, one junction end is altered; a read error may explain this.

The sample consisted of PBMCs from the stem cell graft donor, taken from the stem cell graft. The receptor was isolated from a human donor who donated a stem cell graft to a child with SCID.

CDR3 in amino acids: CGTSRATGQETQYF. As DNA, the CDR3 is TGTGGCACCAGCAGAGCAACGGGACAAGAGACCCAGTACTTC. The chain uses TRBV15 and TRBJ2-5, with D perhaps matching TRBD2 (5 bases). CDR1 and CDR2 from the germline V gene are LNHNV and YYDKDF (reference sequence). The CDR3 is made up of 14 amino acids.